A selection of T cell receptor beta chains follows, all from one sample in a study of cytomegalovirus exposure and HLA in healthy donors. Profiling relied on immunoSEQ multiplex PCR, and the TCRdb table lists in-frame clones only, not all of them. Of about 140,000 clones listed, approximately 82% are singletons. The sequenced material came from PBMCs. The receptors come from a man younger than 45 in good health and CMV-seropositive. Both conserved end residues are part of each CDR3.

V	J	CDR3
TRBV7-8	TRBJ1-2	CASSLAAGNYGYTF
TRBV19	TRBJ1-2	CASKEYEQGGSDGYTF
TRBV27	TRBJ2-5	CASSARQARGRAQYF
TRBV28	TRBJ2-2	CASNSGGGTGELFF
TRBV4-2	TRBJ2-7	CASSQDGDRHEQYF
TRBV11-1	TRBJ2-3	CASSPGTGGDTQYF
TRBV28	TRBJ1-5	CASSLQGSGNQPQHF
TRBV7-6	TRBJ2-3	CASSLGPGREQDTQYF
TRBV15	TRBJ2-1	CATSRDLGSGNEQFF
TRBV9	TRBJ1-2	CASSVSGIVRDGYTF
TRBV14	TRBJ2-7	CASSARLNRVLSYEQYF
TRBV6-1	TRBJ2-1	CASSESTSGRNEQFF
TRBV6-1	TRBJ1-2	CASSELGRDYGYTF
TRBV28	TRBJ1-2	CASSSGQGDGYTF
TRBV28	TRBJ1-6	CASTTERLTAYNSPLHF
TRBV23-1	TRBJ2-6	CASSQPGQGLSGANVLTF
TRBV5-5	TRBJ2-1	CASSAGYRAGGHNEQFF